Shown below are 23 T cell receptor beta chains from a single sample sequenced in a study of T cell responses to AZD1222 COVID-19 vaccine. Clones were read by immunoSEQ multiplex PCR, and TCRdb kept only the in-frame ones, dropping some. The sample records 150,000 to 200,000 clones, around 90% being singletons. Sequenced material: peripheral blood, taken 28 days after the second AZD1222 dose. The receptors were sampled from an adult who received the AZD1222 COVID-19 vaccine.

This chain joins TRBV5-1 and TRBJ1-1, with a weak D call TRBD1 (6 bases). The CDR3 sequence is 15 residues long. Germline assignment: CDR1 SGHRS and CDR2 YFSETQ. V was pared by 0 bases and J by 4 bases, with 13 bases between. CDR3: CASSLEAAGATEAFF. CDR3 DNA sequence: TGCGCCAGCAGCTTGGAAGCGGCAGGGGCCACTGAAGCTTTCTTT.

The rearrangement joins TRBV6-5 to TRBJ2-2, with unresolved D. V shed 2 bases and J shed 7 bases, with 17 bases lying between them. The CDR3 extends over 16 amino acids. Germline CDR1 and CDR2: MNHEY and SVGAGI. For the CDR3, the DNA is TGTGCCAGCAGTTACACCGGGCCCCAAGTGGGCGGGGAGCTGTTTTTT. It codes for CASSYTGPQVGGELFF.

The J gene is TRBJ1-1, the V gene TRBV30, with TRBD1 matching over 9 bases. The CDR3 has 15 residues. V lost 3 bases to trimming and J lost 4 bases; unmatched junction nucleotides: 9. Germline assignment: CDR1 GTSNPN and CDR2 SVGIG (reference sequence). The CDR3 sequence: CAWRGGTGKGTEAFF. In DNA form, the CDR3 reads TGTGCCTGGAGGGGGGGGACAGGGAAGGGCACTGAAGCTTTCTTT.

V is TRBV5-1 and J is TRBJ1-4, with 7 nucleotides matching TRBD1. Unmatched junction bases numbered 6, after V lost 2 bases and J lost 8 bases. The CDR3 covers 14 residues. Germline V gives CDR1 SGHRS, CDR2 YFSETQ. CDR3 DNA: TGCGCCAGCAGCTTATCAGGGGGTGACGAAAAACTGTTTTTT. It encodes CASSLSGGDEKLFF.

V usage is TRBV3-1 (or the pseudogene TRBV3-2) and J usage is TRBJ2-5, with D perhaps matching TRBD1 (6 bases). This CDR3 has 16 amino acids. Germline CDR1 and CDR2: LGHDT and YNNKEL (reference sequence). Deletions cut 3 bases from V and 5 bases from J, with 19 bases between. The CDR3 sequence: CASSHGISQGSETQYF. The CDR3 DNA follows: TGTGCCAGCAGCCATGGTATCTCCCAGGGGTCGGAGACCCAGTACTTC.

The chain joins TRBV7-2 to TRBJ2-2, with 8 bases fitting TRBD1. The germline gives CDR1 SGHTA, CDR2 FQGNSA. The CDR3 loop spans 18 amino acids. With V trimmed by 5 bases and J by 0 bases, 11 bases remained unmatched. The CDR3 region is CASSRTGRVFANTGELFF. Written as DNA, the CDR3 is TGTGCCAGCAGCCGGACAGGGCGGGTATTCGCGAACACCGGGGAGCTGTTTTTT.

The chain is built from TRBV10-3 and TRBJ1-2; no clear D. V shed 0 bases and J shed 0 bases, with 8 bases lying between them. There are 15 residues in the CDR3. The germline CDR1 and CDR2 sequences are ENHRY and SYGVKD. CDR3 loop: CAISESLQSNYGYTF. For the CDR3, the DNA is TGTGCCATCAGTGAGTCTCTACAGTCTAACTATGGCTACACCTTC.

V is TRBV7-3 and J is TRBJ2-4, with D perhaps given as TRBD1 or TRBD2 (7 bases each). Germline V gene lookup returns CDR1 SGHTA and CDR2 FQGTGA. This CDR3 has 15 amino acids. V was pared by 4 bases and J by 6 bases, with 16 bases between. In DNA, the CDR3 is TGTGCCAGCAGCTCCACCGCAGGGGGGGGAAACATTCAGTACTTC. The encoded protein is CASSSTAGGGNIQYF.

V is TRBV4-1 and J is TRBJ2-7; D possibly uses TRBD1 or TRBD2 (5 bases each). Trimming left V 2 bases short and J 5 bases short, with 16 bases between. Germline V gene lookup returns CDR1 MGHRA and CDR2 YSYEKL. The CDR3 has 15 amino acids. The CDR3 spells CASSQTPGTSDEQYF. The DNA of the CDR3 is TGCGCCAGCAGCCAAACCCCCGGGACGTCCGACGAGCAGTACTTC.

In DNA, the CDR3 is TGCAGCGTTGAAGTTTTTCGGCAGGGGGTCGGAACAGATACGCAGTATTTT. Protein sequence: CSVEVFRQGVGTDTQYF. This chain connects TRBV29-1 to TRBJ2-3; 7 nucleotides line up with TRBD1. V lost 1 base to trimming and J lost 3 bases; unmatched junction nucleotides: 13. There are 17 residues in the CDR3. The V gene's germline CDR1 is SQVTM and CDR2 ANQGSEA.

The rearrangement uses TRBV7-3 and TRBJ2-1; D gene ambiguous. V lost 2 bases, J lost 6 bases, and 8 bases lay in between. The CDR3 extends over 13 amino acids. CDR1 and CDR2 (germline): SGHTA, FQGTGA. The CDR3 coding sequence is TGTGCCAGCAGCTTAGGGTGGTCCAATGAGCAGTTCTTC. This translates into CASSLGWSNEQFF.

Concerning this clone itself: One junction end does not reproduce the germline sequence, and a read error may be involved. This chain links TRBV5-1 with TRBJ1-1; 7 positions agree with TRBD1. The germline V gene has CDR1 SGHRS and CDR2 YFSETQ. The CDR3 is 13 amino acids. The CDR3 DNA reads as TGCGCCAGCCGCTTAGGGGGCTACACTGAAGCTTTCTTT. Its protein is CASRLGGYTEAFF. The full variable domain, completed using reference TRBV5-1 and TRBJ1-1, is KAGVTQTPRYLIKTRGQQVTLSCSPISGHRSVSWYQQTPGQGLQFLFEYFSETQRNKGNFPGRFSGRQFSNSRSEMNVSTLELGDSALYLCASRLGGYTEAFFGQGTRLTVV.

The chain has TRBV20-1 and TRBJ2-7, with 7 bases aligning to TRBD1. Germline V gene data show CDR1 as DFQATT and CDR2 as SNEGSKA (reference sequence). This CDR3 comprises 11 residues. CDR3 region: CSVGQAWEQYF. As DNA, the CDR3 is TGCAGCGTCGGACAGGCGTGGGAGCAGTACTTC.

This chain uses TRBV25-1 with TRBJ2-7; a weak D match, TRBD2 (5 bases). V was shortened by 7 bases and J by 2 bases, with 15 bases between the two germline ends. Per the germline V gene, CDR1 is MGHDK and CDR2 is SYGVNS. The CDR3 is 14 residues long. CDR3 sequence: CASNPAGLTYEQYF. For the CDR3, the DNA is TGTGCCAGCAATCCGGCGGGCCTGACCTACGAGCAGTACTTC.

This clone was counted between two and nine times. The V and J genes are TRBV27 and TRBJ1-5, with a tentative D call TRBD1 (5 bases). The germline CDR1 and CDR2 sequences are MNHEY and SMNVEV (reference sequence). The ends were cut back, 6 bases at V and 1 base at J, with 7 bases in the middle. This CDR3 is 13 amino acids long. The CDR3 DNA reads as TGTGCCAGCAGGGGGGGGAGCAATCAGCCCCAGCATTTT. Translation: CASRGGSNQPQHF.

The J gene is TRBJ1-2, the V gene TRBV6-1; 9 bases align to TRBD1. CDR1 and CDR2 from the germline V gene are MNHNS and SASEGT. Unmatched junction bases numbered 4, after V lost 1 base and J lost 4 bases. The CDR3 is made up of 15 amino acids. Here the CDR3 DNA reads TGTGCCAGCAGTGAAGATACAGGGGGCAGCTATGGCTACACCTTC. Translating gives CASSEDTGGSYGYTF.

The chain has TRBV2 and TRBJ1-5, with D unclear. The CDR3 runs 14 residues. The ends were cut back, 4 bases at V and 5 bases at J, with 12 bases in the middle. Germline-derived CDR1 and CDR2 are SNHLY and FYNNEI. CDR3: CASSATMSDQPQHF. As DNA, the CDR3 is TGTGCCAGCAGTGCGACAATGAGCGATCAGCCCCAGCATTTT. The full variable domain, completed using reference TRBV2 and TRBJ1-5, is EPEVTQTPSHQVTQMGQEVILRCVPISNHLYFYWYRQILGQKVEFLVSFYNNEISEKSEIFDDQFSVERPDGSNFTLKIRSTKLEDSAMYFCASSATMSDQPQHFGDGTRLSIL.

V is TRBV6-5 and J is TRBJ2-5; D gene unclear. This CDR3 region has 13 residues. Germline CDR1 and CDR2: MNHEY and SVGAGI. The V and J ends lost 0 bases and 5 bases respectively, with 7 bases between them. The CDR3 bases are TGTGCCAGCAGTTACTCGTATGCTGAGACCCAGTACTTC. Its protein is CASSYSYAETQYF.

This clone came up once. The V gene is TRBV19, the J gene TRBJ2-7; 10 bases align to TRBD2. Losses at the gene ends were 3 bases for V and 4 bases for J; bases not matched to a gene: 15. The CDR3 loop spans 18 amino acids. Germline V lookup: CDR1 LNHDA, CDR2 SQIVND (reference sequence). This chain's CDR3 is CASSIGGVASGRRYEQYF. CDR3 DNA sequence: TGTGCCAGTAGTATTGGGGGGGTAGCTAGCGGGAGACGGTACGAGCAGTACTTC.

This chain joins TRBV5-1 and TRBJ2-5; D is undetermined. CDR1 is SGHRS and CDR2 is YFSETQ in the germline V gene. V was trimmed by 3 bases and J by 1 base, leaving 4 bases between them. The CDR3 contains 12 residues. Written as DNA, the CDR3 is TGCGCCAGCAGCTCGACCCAAGAGACCCAGTACTTC. Its protein product is CASSSTQETQYF.

V gene TRBV3-1 (or the pseudogene TRBV3-2) combines with J gene TRBJ1-2; D is undetermined. This CDR3 comprises 13 residues. Germline loops: CDR1 LGHDT, CDR2 YNNKEL (reference sequence). V was trimmed by 1 base and J by 5 bases, leaving 8 bases between them. The DNA for the CDR3 is TGTGCCAGCAGCCAAGGACGGATTTATGGCTACACCTTC. It encodes CASSQGRIYGYTF.

As DNA, the CDR3 is TGTGCCAGCAGTTACTCTTCCGCCCGACAGAATCAGCCCCAGCATTTT. It translates to CASSYSSARQNQPQHF. The V and J genes are TRBV6-5 and TRBJ1-5; TRBD1 is a possible D gene (5 bases). CDR3 size: 16 residues. The V gene lost 0 bases and the J gene lost 4 bases, with 13 bases spanning the gap. Germline values: CDR1 MNHEY, CDR2 SVGAGI.

The chain joins TRBV19 to TRBJ2-1; tentatively, D is TRBD2 (5 bases). The germline V gene encodes CDR1 LNHDA and CDR2 SQIVND (reference sequence). V shed 7 bases and J shed 9 bases, with 16 bases lying between them. The CDR3 loop spans 13 amino acids. CDR3 DNA sequence: TGTGCCAGTACCGAGGGCTGGGCCAGTGAGCAGTTCTTC. Translated, it gives CASTEGWASEQFF. The variable domain in full, with the rest retrieved from reference TRBV19 and TRBJ2-1, is DGGITQSPKYLFRKEGQNVTLSCEQNLNHDAMYWYRQDPGQGLRLIYYSQIVNDFQKGDIAEGYSVSREKKESFPLTVTSAQKNPTAFYLCASTEGWASEQFFGPGTRLTVL.